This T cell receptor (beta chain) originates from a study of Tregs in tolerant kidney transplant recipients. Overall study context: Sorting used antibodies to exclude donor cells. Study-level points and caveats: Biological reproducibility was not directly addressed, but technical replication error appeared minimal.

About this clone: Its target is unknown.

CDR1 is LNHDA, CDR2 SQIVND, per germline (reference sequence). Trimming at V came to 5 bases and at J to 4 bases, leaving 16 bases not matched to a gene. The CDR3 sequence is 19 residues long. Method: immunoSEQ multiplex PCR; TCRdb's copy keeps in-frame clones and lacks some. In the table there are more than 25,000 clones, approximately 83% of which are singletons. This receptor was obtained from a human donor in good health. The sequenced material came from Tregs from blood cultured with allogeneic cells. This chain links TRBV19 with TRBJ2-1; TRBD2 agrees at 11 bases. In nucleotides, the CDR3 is TGTGCCAGTAGTCCGAGGCCTCCGGGACTAGCGGACTCTTACAATGAGCAGTTCTTC. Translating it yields CASSPRPPGLADSYNEQFF.